The clone carrying this TCR beta chain was found once. Assay: immunoSEQ multiplex PCR; the TCRdb copy retains only in-frame clones and omits some. In the table there are hundreds of thousands of clones, about four fifths of which are singletons. These data belong to a study of blood T cell repertoires in COVID-19. The CDR3 covers 16 residues. CDR1 and CDR2 from the germline V gene are SGHDT and YYEEEE. With V trimmed by 4 bases and J by 0 bases, 6 bases remained unmatched. The clonotype comes from a woman aged 50 to 60 who had been exposed to COVID-19. The genes are TRBV5-6 and TRBJ2-2, with 7 bases aligning to TRBD1. The specimen sequenced was PBMCs or T cells enriched from blood (not recorded which). CDR3 loop: CASSLRTGPNTGELFF. As DNA, the CDR3 is TGTGCCAGCAGCCTAAGGACAGGCCCGAACACCGGGGAGCTGTTTTTT.